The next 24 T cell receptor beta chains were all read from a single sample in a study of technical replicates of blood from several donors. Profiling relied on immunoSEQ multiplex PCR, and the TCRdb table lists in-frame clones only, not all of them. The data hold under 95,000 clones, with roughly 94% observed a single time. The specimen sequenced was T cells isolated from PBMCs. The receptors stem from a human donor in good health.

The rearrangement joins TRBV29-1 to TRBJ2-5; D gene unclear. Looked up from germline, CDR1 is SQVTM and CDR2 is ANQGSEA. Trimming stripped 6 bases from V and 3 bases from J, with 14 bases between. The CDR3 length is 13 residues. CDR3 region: CSVALGRKETQYF. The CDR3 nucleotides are TGCAGCGTCGCACTCGGCAGGAAAGAGACCCAGTACTTC.

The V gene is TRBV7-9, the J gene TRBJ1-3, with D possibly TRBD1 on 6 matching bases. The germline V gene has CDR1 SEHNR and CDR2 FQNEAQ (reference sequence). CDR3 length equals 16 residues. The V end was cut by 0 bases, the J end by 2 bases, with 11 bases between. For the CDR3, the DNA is TGTGCCAGCAGCTTAGCGGGGGCCGGGCCTGGAAACACCATATATTTT. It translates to CASSLAGAGPGNTIYF.

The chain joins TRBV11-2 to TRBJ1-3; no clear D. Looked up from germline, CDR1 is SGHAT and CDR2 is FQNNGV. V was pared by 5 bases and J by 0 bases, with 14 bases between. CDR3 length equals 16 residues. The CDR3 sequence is CASSPLGTNSGNTIYF. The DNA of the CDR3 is TGTGCCAGCAGCCCCCTAGGTACAAACTCTGGAAACACCATATATTTT. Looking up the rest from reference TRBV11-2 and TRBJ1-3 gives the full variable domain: EAGVAQSPRYKIIEKRQSVAFWCNPISGHATLYWYQQILGQGPKLLIQFQNNGVVDDSQLPKDRFSAERLKGVDSTLKIQPAKLEDSAVYLCASSPLGTNSGNTIYFGEGSWLTVV.

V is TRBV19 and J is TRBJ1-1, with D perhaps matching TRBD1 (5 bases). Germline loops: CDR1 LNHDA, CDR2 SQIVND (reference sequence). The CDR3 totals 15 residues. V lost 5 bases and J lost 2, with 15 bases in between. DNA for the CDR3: TGTGCCAGTAGTCACCCGGGGGTCTATAACACTGAAGCTTTCTTT. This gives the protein CASSHPGVYNTEAFF.

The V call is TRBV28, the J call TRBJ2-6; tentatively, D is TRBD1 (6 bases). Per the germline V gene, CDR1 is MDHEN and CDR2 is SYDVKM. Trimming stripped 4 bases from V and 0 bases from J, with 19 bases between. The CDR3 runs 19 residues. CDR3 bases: TGTGCCAGCAGTTCACCACCCAGGGGTCAGGGCTCTGGGGCCAACGTCCTGACTTTC. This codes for CASSSPPRGQGSGANVLTF.

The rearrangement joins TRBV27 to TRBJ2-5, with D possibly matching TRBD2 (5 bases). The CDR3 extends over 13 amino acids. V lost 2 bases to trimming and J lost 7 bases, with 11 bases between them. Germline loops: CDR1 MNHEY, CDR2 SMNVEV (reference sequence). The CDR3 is CASSLAGVGTQYF. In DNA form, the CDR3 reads TGTGCCAGCAGTTTAGCCGGGGTTGGGACCCAGTACTTC.

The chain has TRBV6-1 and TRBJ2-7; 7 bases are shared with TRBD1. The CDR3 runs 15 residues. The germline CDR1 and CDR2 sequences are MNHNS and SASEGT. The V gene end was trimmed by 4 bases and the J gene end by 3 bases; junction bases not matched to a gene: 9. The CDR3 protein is CASSADRAVGYEQYF. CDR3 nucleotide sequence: TGTGCCAGCAGTGCAGACAGGGCAGTAGGCTACGAGCAGTACTTC.

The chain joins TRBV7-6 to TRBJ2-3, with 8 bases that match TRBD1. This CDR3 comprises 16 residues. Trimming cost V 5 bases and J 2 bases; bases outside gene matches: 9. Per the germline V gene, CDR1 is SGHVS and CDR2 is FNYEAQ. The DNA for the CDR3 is TGTGCCAGCAGCCCGTGGGAGACAGGGGTCACAGATACGCAGTATTTT. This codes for CASSPWETGVTDTQYF.

The DNA of the CDR3 is TGTGCTAGTGGTTTGGTAATTTCAGATAGCAATCAGCCCCAGCATTTT. Translating it yields CASGLVISDSNQPQHF. The rearrangement uses TRBV12-5 and TRBJ1-5; D call uncertain. The CDR3 runs 16 residues. With 0 bases removed from V and 0 bases from J, the gap between germline ends came to 9 bases. CDR1 LGHNT and CDR2 FRNRAP come from the germline V gene.

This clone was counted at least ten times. The CDR3 nucleotides read TGTGCCAGCAGTCCCACAGGCGTTCCTTCACCCCTCCACTTT. It translates to CASSPTGVPSPLHF. V usage is TRBV27 and J usage is TRBJ1-6; a weak D match, TRBD1 (5 bases). Germline CDR1 is MNHEY and CDR2 is SMNVEV (reference sequence). The CDR3 consists of 14 residues. The V and J ends lost 5 bases and 9 bases respectively, with 14 bases between them.

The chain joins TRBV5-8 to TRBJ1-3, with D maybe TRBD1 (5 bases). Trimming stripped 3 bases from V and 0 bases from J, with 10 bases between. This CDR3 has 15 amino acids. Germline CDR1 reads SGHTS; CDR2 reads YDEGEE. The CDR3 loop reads CASSSDTGSGNTIYF. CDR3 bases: TGTGCCAGCAGCTCGGACACGGGCTCTGGAAACACCATATATTTT.

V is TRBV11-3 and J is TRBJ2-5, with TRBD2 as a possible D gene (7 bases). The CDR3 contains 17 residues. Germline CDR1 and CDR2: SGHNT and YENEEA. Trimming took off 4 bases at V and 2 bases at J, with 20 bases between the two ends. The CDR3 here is CASSSTLGRGPQETQYF. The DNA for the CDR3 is TGTGCCAGCAGCTCGACCCTTGGGCGGGGGCCACAAGAGACCCAGTACTTC.

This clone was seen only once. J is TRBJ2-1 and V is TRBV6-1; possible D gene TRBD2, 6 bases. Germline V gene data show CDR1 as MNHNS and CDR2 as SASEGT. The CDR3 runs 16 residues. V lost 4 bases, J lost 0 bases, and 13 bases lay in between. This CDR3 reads CASSVGGGSSYNEQFF. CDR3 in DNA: TGTGCCAGCAGTGTTGGCGGAGGGAGCTCCTACAATGAGCAGTTCTTC.

CDR3 nucleotides: TGTGCCAGCTTGTTGCTATACCAAGAGACCCAGTACTTC. It is translated as CASLLLYQETQYF. The rearrangement links TRBV2 to TRBJ2-5, with D unclear. Trimming shortened V by 8 bases and J by 0 bases, and 10 bases separated the two germline ends. Germline loops: CDR1 SNHLY, CDR2 FYNNEI. This CDR3 is 13 amino acids long.

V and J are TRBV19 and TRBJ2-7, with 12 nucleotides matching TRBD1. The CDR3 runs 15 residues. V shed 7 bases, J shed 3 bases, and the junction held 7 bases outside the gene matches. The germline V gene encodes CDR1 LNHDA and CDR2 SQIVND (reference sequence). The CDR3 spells CASTSGTGGNYEQYF. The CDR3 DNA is TGTGCCAGTACCTCCGGGACAGGGGGCAACTACGAGCAGTACTTC.

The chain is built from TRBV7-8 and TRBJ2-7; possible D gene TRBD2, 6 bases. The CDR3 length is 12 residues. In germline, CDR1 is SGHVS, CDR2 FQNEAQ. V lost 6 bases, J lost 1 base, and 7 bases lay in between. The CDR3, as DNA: TGTGCCAGCAGGGGGGGTTCCTACGAGCAGTACTTC. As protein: CASRGGSYEQYF. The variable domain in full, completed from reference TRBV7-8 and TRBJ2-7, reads GAGVSQSPRYKVAKRGQDVALRCDPISGHVSLFWYQQALGQGPEFLTYFQNEAQLDKSGLPSDRFFAERPEGSVSTLKIQRTQQEDSAVYLCASRGGSYEQYFGPGTRLTVT.

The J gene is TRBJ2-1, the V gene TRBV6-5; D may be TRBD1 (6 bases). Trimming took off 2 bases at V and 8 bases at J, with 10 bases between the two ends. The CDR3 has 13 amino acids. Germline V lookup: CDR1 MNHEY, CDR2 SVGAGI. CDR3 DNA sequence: TGTGCCAGCAGTTACCAGGGGTGGGATGAGCAGTTCTTC. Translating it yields CASSYQGWDEQFF.

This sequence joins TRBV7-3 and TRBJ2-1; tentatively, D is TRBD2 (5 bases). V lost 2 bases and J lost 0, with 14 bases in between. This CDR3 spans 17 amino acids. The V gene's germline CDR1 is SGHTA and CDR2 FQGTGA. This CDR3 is CASSLPLTTRSYNEQFF. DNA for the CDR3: TGTGCCAGCAGCTTACCCTTGACTACTCGCTCCTACAATGAGCAGTTCTTC.

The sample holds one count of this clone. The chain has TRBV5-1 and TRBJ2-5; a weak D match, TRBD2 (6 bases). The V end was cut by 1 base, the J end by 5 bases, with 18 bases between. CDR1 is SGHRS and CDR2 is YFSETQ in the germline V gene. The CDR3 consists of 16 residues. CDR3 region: CASSLIPGVFRETQYF. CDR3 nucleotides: TGCGCCAGCAGCTTGATCCCGGGAGTATTTCGGGAGACCCAGTACTTC.

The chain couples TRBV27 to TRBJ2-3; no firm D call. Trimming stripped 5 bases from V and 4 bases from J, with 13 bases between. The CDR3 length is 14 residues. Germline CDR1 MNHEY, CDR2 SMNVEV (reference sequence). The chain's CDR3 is CASSVPGMADTQYF. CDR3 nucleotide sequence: TGTGCCAGCAGTGTTCCGGGTATGGCAGATACGCAGTATTTT.

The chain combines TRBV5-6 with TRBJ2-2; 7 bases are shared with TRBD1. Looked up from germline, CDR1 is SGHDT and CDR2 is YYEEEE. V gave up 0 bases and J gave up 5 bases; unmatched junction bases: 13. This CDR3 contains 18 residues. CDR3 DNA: TGTGCCAGCAGCTTGGACAGGGGCCGCTGGATGGAGACCGGGGAGCTGTTTTTT. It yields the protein CASSLDRGRWMETGELFF.

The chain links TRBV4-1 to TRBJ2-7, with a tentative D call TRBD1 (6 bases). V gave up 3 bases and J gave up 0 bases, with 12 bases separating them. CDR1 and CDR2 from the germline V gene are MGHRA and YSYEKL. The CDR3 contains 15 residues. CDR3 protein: CASSHRTEYSYEQYF. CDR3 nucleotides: TGCGCCAGCAGCCACCGGACAGAATACTCCTACGAGCAGTACTTC.

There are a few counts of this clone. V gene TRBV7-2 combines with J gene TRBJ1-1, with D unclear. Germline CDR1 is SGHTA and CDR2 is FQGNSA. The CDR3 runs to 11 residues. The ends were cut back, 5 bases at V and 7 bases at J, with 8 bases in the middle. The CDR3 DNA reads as TGTGCCAGCAGCCCGATAGTTGAAGCTTTCTTT. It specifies CASSPIVEAFF.

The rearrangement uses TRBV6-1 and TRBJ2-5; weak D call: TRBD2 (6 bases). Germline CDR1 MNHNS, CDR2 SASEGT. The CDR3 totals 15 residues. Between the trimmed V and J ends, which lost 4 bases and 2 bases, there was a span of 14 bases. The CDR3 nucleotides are TGTGCCAGCAGTGGACAGCCTGGAGGGCAAGAGACCCAGTACTTC. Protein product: CASSGQPGGQETQYF.